The 5 T cell receptor beta chains below come from one sample, sequenced in a study of T cell responses to AZD1222 COVID-19 vaccine. Here immunoSEQ multiplex PCR was the method, and the copy in TCRdb shows in-frame clones only, minus some. The data hold roughly 120,000 clones, with 80% to 90% observed a single time. The specimen comprised peripheral blood, sampled on day 0 of AZD1222 vaccination. The receptors were gathered from an adult in good health.

This clone was counted a single time. The gene calls are TRBV19 and TRBJ1-4; D is possibly TRBD1 (5 bases). This CDR3 is 16 amino acids long. Trimming pared 2 bases from V and 3 bases from J, leaving 13 bases between. In germline, CDR1 is LNHDA, CDR2 SQIVND (reference sequence). CDR3 nucleotide sequence: TGTGCCAGTAGTATACAGGGACTAACGGCTAATGAAAAACTGTTTTTT. This gives the protein CASSIQGLTANEKLFF.

V and J are TRBV10-1 and TRBJ1-1, with D possibly TRBD1 on 5 matching bases. Germline lookup yields CDR1 WNHNN and CDR2 SYGVQD (reference sequence). Trimming cost V 0 bases and J 5 bases, with 13 bases left between them. The CDR3 spans 15 residues. Here the CDR3 reads CASSESMAGLTEAFF. Written as DNA, the CDR3 is TGCGCCAGCAGTGAGTCGATGGCAGGGTTAACTGAAGCTTTCTTT.

The gene calls are TRBV6-1 and TRBJ2-2; D ambiguous. V lost 3 bases to trimming and J lost 4 bases, with 15 bases between them. CDR1 is MNHNS and CDR2 is SASEGT in the germline V gene. The CDR3 extends over 16 amino acids. The CDR3 nucleotides read TGTGCCAGCAGTGAGCTAGGGCAGAGTCTCACCGGGGAGCTGTTTTTT. It encodes CASSELGQSLTGELFF.

The chain employs TRBV24-1 and TRBJ2-1; tentative D call: TRBD2 (6 bases). The CDR3 runs to 15 residues. Germline assignment: CDR1 KGHDR and CDR2 SFDVKD. V was pared by 5 bases and J by 5 bases, with 15 bases between. The DNA of the CDR3 is TGTGCCACCAGTGTCAACGGGGGAGTTGACAATGAGCAGTTCTTC. Amino acids: CATSVNGGVDNEQFF.

A few counts support this clone. The chain uses TRBV7-2 and TRBJ2-3, with a possible D match to TRBD1 (6 bases). The CDR3 has 15 amino acids. V gave up 0 bases and J gave up 3 bases, with 10 bases separating them. CDR1 SGHTA and CDR2 FQGNSA come from the germline V gene. CDR3 sequence (DNA): TGTGCCAGCAGCTTAGCCTTGGGGACAACAGATACGCAGTATTTT. Translated: CASSLALGTTDTQYF.